This is a list of T cell receptor beta chains from one sample in a study of blood T cell repertoires in COVID-19. Produced via immunoSEQ multiplex PCR; TCRdb's table is partial and in-frame only. Of 110,000 or so clones in the sample, around 89% were seen once. The sample consisted of peripheral blood. These receptors were taken from a woman aged 45-59 years with acute or convalescent COVID-19. The CDR3 runs from the conserved cysteine through the conserved F or W. The D gene is left open where the match is weak. Clone size is given for some rows only: seen once, a few or many times, or a class if the clone is expanded.

size: .; D: TRBD2; V: TRBV12-5; J: TRBJ2-2; DNA: TGTGCTAGTGGTATCCCTCAGGGAGGGTCCGGGGAGCTGTTTTTT; CDR3: CASGIPQGGSGELFF
size: once; D: TRBD1; V: TRBV27; J: TRBJ2-3; DNA: TGTGCCAGCAGTTCCGGGACAGGGTTACGCACAGATACGCAGTATTTT; CDR3: CASSSGTGLRTDTQYF
size: .; D: .; V: TRBV5-5; J: TRBJ2-3; DNA: TGTGCCAGCAGCTCCTTGGCTAGCAGTGGCACAGATACGCAGTATTTT; CDR3: CASSSLASSGTDTQYF
size: .; D: .; V: TRBV2; J: TRBJ2-3; DNA: TGTGCCAGCAGTGACAGGGCAGATACGCAGTATTTT; CDR3: CASSDRADTQYF
size: .; D: .; V: TRBV27; J: TRBJ2-7; DNA: TGTGCCAGCAGCGGGGTAATCAGGGGGGACAACGAGCAGTACTTC; CDR3: CASSGVIRGDNEQYF
size: .; D: TRBD2; V: TRBV9; J: TRBJ2-1; DNA: TGTGCCAGCAGCGCTCGACTAGCCACCCTCGAGAATGAGCAGTTCTTC; CDR3: CASSARLATLENEQFF
size: .; D: TRBD1; V: TRBV10-3; J: TRBJ2-3; DNA: TGTGCCATCAGTCGGGACAGCTCTAAGCATACGCAGTATTTT; CDR3: CAISRDSSKHTQYF
size: .; D: .; V: TRBV15; J: TRBJ1-2; DNA: TGTGCCACCAGCAGAGACCGCCCGACTCACTATGGCTACACCTTC; CDR3: CATSRDRPTHYGYTF
size: .; D: .; V: TRBV30; J: TRBJ1-2; DNA: TGTGCCTGGGTTTCAAAACAGGGTCGCGGGTCTAACTATGGCTACACCTTC; CDR3: CAWVSKQGRGSNYGYTF
size: .; D: TRBD1; V: TRBV6-6; J: TRBJ1-5; DNA: TGTGCCAGCAGTCTTCGACAGGGAGATATTTATAGCAATCAGCCCCAGCATTTT; CDR3: CASSLRQGDIYSNQPQHF
size: .; D: .; V: TRBV6-5; J: TRBJ1-2; DNA: TGTGCCAGCAGTTCCGACAGAATATATGGCTACACCTTC; CDR3: CASSSDRIYGYTF
size: .; D: TRBD1; V: TRBV6-5; J: TRBJ1-5; DNA: TGTGCCAGCAGTTTGACAGGGTATAGCAATCAGCCCCAGCATTTT; CDR3: CASSLTGYSNQPQHF
size: .; D: .; V: TRBV18; J: TRBJ1-5; DNA: TGTGCCAGCTCACCTGGTTTAGATCAGCCCCAGCATTTT; CDR3: CASSPGLDQPQHF
size: .; D: TRBD2; V: TRBV6-5; J: TRBJ2-3; DNA: TGTGCCAGCGCGACTAGCGGAGTCACAGATACGCAGTATTTT; CDR3: CASATSGVTDTQYF
size: .; D: TRBD2; V: TRBV10-1; J: TRBJ2-3; DNA: TGCGCCAGCAGCCAAATCGGGGGGGCCTTCGAAGATACGCAGTATTTT; CDR3: CASSQIGGAFEDTQYF
size: .; D: TRBD1; V: TRBV19; J: TRBJ2-2; DNA: TGTGCCAGTAGTATACAGGGACAGGGTTTTAACACCGGGGAGCTGTTTTTT; CDR3: CASSIQGQGFNTGELFF
size: once; D: TRBD1; V: TRBV20-1; J: TRBJ2-3; DNA: TGCAGTACAGGGGATTTAGATACGCAGTATTTT; CDR3: CSTGDLDTQYF
size: .; D: .; V: TRBV4-1; J: TRBJ1-1; DNA: TGCGCCAGCAGCCAAGAGGGCATGAACACTGAAGCTTTCTTT; CDR3: CASSQEGMNTEAFF
size: .; D: TRBD1; V: TRBV4-2; J: TRBJ2-5; DNA: TGTGCCAGCAGCCAAGAGGGTCACAGGGGAGAGACCCAGTACTTC; CDR3: CASSQEGHRGETQYF
size: .; D: .; V: TRBV7-2; J: TRBJ2-2; DNA: TGTGCCAGCAGCTTAAGGCCTGCGGTCGCCGGGGAGCTGTTTTTT; CDR3: CASSLRPAVAGELFF
size: .; D: .; V: TRBV24-1; J: TRBJ1-5; DNA: TGTGCCACCAGGGGCTCCGGCAATCAGCCCCAGCATTTT; CDR3: CATRGSGNQPQHF
size: .; D: TRBD1; V: TRBV5-1; J: TRBJ1-5; DNA: TGCGCCAGCAGCTTTTCGAGGGACGGGACAGCAAGGAGGGGTGGGGATCAGCCCCAGCATTTT; CDR3: CASSFSRDGTARRGGDQPQHF
size: few; D: TRBD2; V: TRBV7-2; J: TRBJ2-7; DNA: TGTGCCAGCCGGGAGGGTTACGAGCAGTACTTC; CDR3: CASREGYEQYF
size: .; D: .; V: TRBV29-1; J: TRBJ1-2; DNA: TGCAGCGGCGTCCGGTATGGCTACACCTTC; CDR3: CSGVRYGYTF
size: .; D: .; V: TRBV12-3/TRBV12-4; J: TRBJ2-3; DNA: TGTGCCAGCACCTTGCGGGGTGATACGCAGTATTTT; CDR3: CASTLRGDTQYF
size: .; D: .; V: TRBV5-4; J: TRBJ2-5; DNA: TGTGCCAGCAGCTTTGGGGGAGGCGGAGAAGAGACCCAGTACTTC; CDR3: CASSFGGGGEETQYF
size: .; D: TRBD2; V: TRBV5-4; J: TRBJ2-3; DNA: TGTGCCAGCAGCTTAAGGCTAGCGGGAGCTACAGATACGCAGTATTTT; CDR3: CASSLRLAGATDTQYF
size: .; D: TRBD2; V: TRBV20-1; J: TRBJ2-2; DNA: TGCAGTGCGAGTAGCGGGGGGTCTAGGAACACCGGGGAGCTGTTTTTT; CDR3: CSASSGGSRNTGELFF
size: few; D: .; V: TRBV6-6; J: TRBJ1-4; DNA: TGTGCCAGCATCTCTGGTCGGGGGGGGCTGGGTGAAAAACTGTTTTTT; CDR3: CASISGRGGLGEKLFF
size: once; D: .; V: TRBV5-4; J: TRBJ2-7; DNA: TGTGCCAGCAGCCTACAGACGGGAACCTACGAGCAGTACTTC; CDR3: CASSLQTGTYEQYF
size: .; D: TRBD1; V: TRBV7-9; J: TRBJ2-5; DNA: TGTGCCAGTCCTACAGGGGACCTAGTACGAGAAGAGACCCAGTACTTC; CDR3: CASPTGDLVREETQYF
size: .; D: TRBD1; V: TRBV5-4; J: TRBJ1-3; DNA: TGTGCCAGCAGCTTGGGAGACAGGGCCTCTGGAAACACCATATATTTT; CDR3: CASSLGDRASGNTIYF
size: .; D: .; V: TRBV29-1; J: TRBJ1-1; DNA: TGCAGCGTTGAGGAGAGGAACGTCCGCACTGAAGCTTTCTTT; CDR3: CSVEERNVRTEAFF
size: .; D: .; V: TRBV19; J: TRBJ1-1; DNA: TGTGCCAGTAGTCGTTTCGCGAGGAACACTGAAGCTTTCTTT; CDR3: CASSRFARNTEAFF
size: .; D: .; V: TRBV24-1; J: TRBJ2-4; DNA: TGTGCCACCAGTGTCATGGTAACCAGGGTTCTAGCCAAAAACATTCAGTACTTC; CDR3: CATSVMVTRVLAKNIQYF
size: .; D: TRBD1; V: TRBV18; J: TRBJ2-7; DNA: TGTGCCAGCTCACCAACAGGGGGGCCGGGTGGCGAGCAGTACTTC; CDR3: CASSPTGGPGGEQYF
size: .; D: TRBD1; V: TRBV9; J: TRBJ1-3; DNA: TGTGCCAGCAGCGTAGAGGGGACAGGGGTAGACACCATATATTTT; CDR3: CASSVEGTGVDTIYF
size: .; D: .; V: TRBV19; J: TRBJ1-1; DNA: TGTGCCAGTAGTATAGAGTGGCCCGCGGTTGAAGCTTTCTTT; CDR3: CASSIEWPAVEAFF
size: .; D: .; V: TRBV12-3/TRBV12-4; J: TRBJ1-2; DNA: TGTGCCAGCAGTTCCCCTGGGAGGGGAGGCTACACCTTC; CDR3: CASSSPGRGGYTF
size: .; D: .; V: TRBV3-1/TRBV3-2; J: TRBJ2-5; DNA: TGTGCCAGCGATCCCGATGGCCGAGAGACCCAGTACTTC; CDR3: CASDPDGRETQYF
size: .; D: .; V: TRBV11-2; J: TRBJ1-2; DNA: TGTGCCAGCAGCCCCGGGACAATGGGTCAACTAAACTATGGCTACACCTTC; CDR3: CASSPGTMGQLNYGYTF
size: .; D: .; V: TRBV27; J: TRBJ1-1; DNA: TGTGCCAGCAGTGCCGTGGACAGCCCTTCTCAAGCTTTCTTT; CDR3: CASSAVDSPSQAFF
size: .; D: .; V: TRBV28; J: TRBJ1-1; DNA: TGTGCCAGCAGATTTATGAACACTGAAGCTTTCTTT; CDR3: CASRFMNTEAFF
size: .; D: .; V: TRBV18; J: TRBJ1-5; DNA: TGTGCCAGCTCACCAGGGGGGAATCAGCCCCAGCATTTT; CDR3: CASSPGGNQPQHF
size: .; D: TRBD1; V: TRBV2; J: TRBJ2-2; DNA: TGTGCCAGCAGGGTCGACAGGGGTTGGGGGGAGCTGTTTTTT; CDR3: CASRVDRGWGELFF
size: .; D: .; V: TRBV9; J: TRBJ1-2; DNA: TGTGCCAGCAGCGTATCCAGCAGGCCCGATAACTATGGCTACACCTTC; CDR3: CASSVSSRPDNYGYTF
size: .; D: .; V: TRBV29-1; J: TRBJ1-1; DNA: TGCAGCGTCCGTGGGGCCGCTGAAGCTTTCTTT; CDR3: CSVRGAAEAFF
size: few; D: .; V: TRBV3-1/TRBV3-2; J: TRBJ1-3; DNA: TGTGCCAGCAGTCAGATCGGCGGCATGTCGAGCTCTGGAAACACCATATATTTT; CDR3: CASSQIGGMSSSGNTIYF
size: .; D: .; V: TRBV5-4; J: TRBJ2-3; DNA: TGTGCCAGCAGCAGCCGGTCAGGGGGAGGTACAGATACGCAGTATTTT; CDR3: CASSSRSGGGTDTQYF
size: .; D: TRBD1; V: TRBV15; J: TRBJ1-1; DNA: TGTGCCACCAGCTCGACAGGGGAGGACACTGAAGCTTTCTTT; CDR3: CATSSTGEDTEAFF
size: .; D: TRBD1; V: TRBV9; J: TRBJ2-5; DNA: TGTGCCAGCAGCAGGGACAGGGCGGAGACCCAGTACTTC; CDR3: CASSRDRAETQYF
size: .; D: TRBD1; V: TRBV2; J: TRBJ1-4; DNA: TGTGCCAGTAGGACAGGGCGGAATGAAAAACTGTTTTTT; CDR3: CASRTGRNEKLFF